The clone carrying this T cell receptor (beta chain) occurred once. No antigen is known for it. This sample was included in a study of OX40 agonist ivuxolimab in advanced cancers. At the level of the study: Enrolled patients in dose escalation had cancers that were hepatocellular carcinoma, melanoma, renal cell or head and neck cancer. Aged about 20 to 85 with a mean of approximately 57 years, they were about 78% male. Findings of the study overall: CD8+ T cells (on average) carried more expanded clones than CD4+ T cells. The work left the antigen specificity of expanded peripheral T cells undetermined.

The data were produced by immunoSEQ multiplex PCR, yet TCRdb's version contains in-frame clones alone and is incomplete. The table shows approximately 76,000 clones, with around 90% occurring only once. The source of this sequence is an adult with an advanced solid tumor such as melanoma, head and neck, liver or kidney cancer. The sequences come from CD4+ or CD8+ T cells sorted from blood, collected in a trial of the OX40 agonist ivuxolimab.

DNA for the CDR3: TGTGCCAGCAGCTTGGGGCTGGGGGGAATCTATGGCTACACCTTC. As protein: CASSLGLGGIYGYTF. The chain links TRBV5-6 to TRBJ1-2, with a tentative D call TRBD1 (5 bases). Germline assignment: CDR1 SGHDT and CDR2 YYEEEE. V shed 0 bases and J shed 4 bases, with 13 bases lying between them. The CDR3 length is 15 residues.